A single sample gave rise to the 17 T cell receptor beta chains below, sequenced in a study of immune characteristics of hereditary and idiopathic chronic pancreatitis. Patients having total pancreatectomy with islet autotransplantation provided the chronic pancreatitis pancreas tissue. Clones were sequenced by immunoSEQ multiplex PCR, and TCRdb holds only the in-frame ones, with some missing. This sample has roughly 14,000 clones; over 70% occur once, and the top ten carry more than 13%. The sample taken for sequencing was pancreas tissue with hereditary chronic pancreatitis. The receptors here all came from a human donor with chronic pancreatitis.

Only one count was recorded for this clone. The chain is built from TRBV18 and TRBJ1-1, with D perhaps TRBD1 (5 bases). Trimming shortened V by 3 bases and J by 1 base, and 12 bases separated the two germline ends. The CDR3 is 15 amino acids. CDR1 is KGHSH and CDR2 is LQKENI in the germline V gene. Written as DNA, the CDR3 is TGTGCCAGCTCACCCCCGATTGGGGCGAACACTGAAGCTTTCTTT. It codes for CASSPPIGANTEAFF.

V and J are TRBV10-3 and TRBJ2-7, with D perhaps TRBD2 (5 bases). Germline V gene data show CDR1 as ENHRY and CDR2 as SYGVKD. CDR3 size: 14 residues. V lost 0 bases and J 2 bases, leaving 8 bases between the germline ends. CDR3: CAISESKTTYEQYF. CDR3 bases: TGTGCCATCAGTGAGTCGAAGACTACCTACGAGCAGTACTTC.

This clone was recorded only once. The DNA for the CDR3 is TGTGCCAGCAGGTTGGGACACCTGAACACTGAAGCTTTCTTT. Translating it yields CASRLGHLNTEAFF. The chain combines TRBV2 with TRBJ1-1; perhaps TRBD1 as D (6 bases). Germline V gene data show CDR1 as SNHLY and CDR2 as FYNNEI. The germline V and J ends were trimmed by 6 bases and 0 bases, with 11 bases remaining between them. This CDR3 contains 14 residues.

By share, this clone counts as large. J is TRBJ2-7 and V is TRBV18, with TRBD2 matching 8 bases. The germline V gene encodes CDR1 KGHSH and CDR2 LQKENI. The V gene end was trimmed by 0 bases and the J gene end by 7 bases; junction bases not matched to a gene: 17. This CDR3 spans 18 amino acids. CDR3 residues: CASSPPPLGVAGKGEQYF. CDR3 nucleotides: TGTGCCAGCTCACCACCACCCCTTGGGGTAGCGGGAAAGGGGGAGCAGTACTTC.

This clone came up a few times. The chain carries TRBV19 and TRBJ1-1; a possible D gene is TRBD1 (5 bases). Germline CDR1 LNHDA, CDR2 SQIVND (reference sequence). Trimming shortened V by 2 bases and J by 5 bases, and 12 bases separated the two germline ends. This CDR3 region has 14 residues. As DNA, the CDR3 is TGTGCCAGTAGTATATCCATTGGGGGAACTGAAGCTTTCTTT. This sequence encodes CASSISIGGTEAFF.

V usage is TRBV7-2 and J usage is TRBJ1-4; the D is unclear. CDR3 size: 17 residues. Per the germline V gene, CDR1 is SGHTA and CDR2 is FQGNSA. Trimming removed 1 base from V and 2 bases from J, with 14 bases in between. Written as DNA, the CDR3 is TGTGCCAGCAGCTTAGGGGGTGCTGGGCCCACTAATGAAAAACTGTTTTTT. Its translation: CASSLGGAGPTNEKLFF.

This clone was seen only a few times. This chain links TRBV3-1 (or the pseudogene TRBV3-2) with TRBJ2-7, with TRBD1 matching 11 bases. This CDR3 spans 15 amino acids. The germline V gene has CDR1 LGHDT and CDR2 YNNKEL (reference sequence). Trimming cost V 4 bases and J 7 bases; bases outside gene matches: 9. The CDR3 loop reads CASSPTDRGLWEQYF. CDR3 DNA: TGTGCCAGCAGCCCGACGGACAGGGGGCTATGGGAGCAGTACTTC.

The rearrangement uses TRBV28 and TRBJ2-3, with 8 bases fitting TRBD1. The CDR3 covers 15 residues. Trimming cost V 6 bases and J 2 bases; bases outside gene matches: 7. CDR1 is MDHEN, CDR2 SYDVKM, per germline. This CDR3 reads CASREGRGHTDTQYF. The CDR3 nucleotides read TGTGCCAGCAGGGAAGGCAGGGGGCACACAGATACGCAGTATTTT.

This chain links TRBV10-3 with TRBJ2-1; no clear D gene. This CDR3 spans 11 amino acids. Germline CDR1 ENHRY, CDR2 SYGVKD. Trimming took off 4 bases at V and 8 bases at J, with 6 bases between the two ends. CDR3 bases: TGTGCCATCAGTGGAGACCATGAGCAGTTCTTC. It is translated as CAISGDHEQFF.

This clone was detected only a few times. The rearrangement joins TRBV6-4 to TRBJ1-5, with D possibly matching TRBD1 (6 bases). Trimming took off 2 bases at V and 3 bases at J, with 8 bases between the two ends. This CDR3 region has 14 residues. Per germline, CDR1 MRHNA and CDR2 SNTAGT. CDR3 nucleotide sequence: TGTGCCAGCAGTGACAAGGGGGACAATCAGCCCCAGCATTTT. This gives the protein CASSDKGDNQPQHF.

This clone appeared a few times. The same CDR3 also results from other DNA sequences found in this sample. The chain recombines TRBV4-2 with TRBJ2-1; 8 bases fit TRBD2. CDR3 length: 17 residues. Germline V lookup: CDR1 LGHNA, CDR2 YNFKEQ. Trimming took 0 bases from V and 1 from J; bases not matched to a gene: 5. This CDR3 is CASSQEEREYSYNEQFF. In nucleotides, the CDR3 is TGTGCCAGCAGCCAAGAGGAGCGGGAGTATTCCTACAATGAGCAGTTCTTC.

The chain is built from TRBV19 and TRBJ2-5, with a weak D call TRBD1 (5 bases). The germline gives CDR1 LNHDA, CDR2 SQIVND (reference sequence). V lost 4 bases, J lost 2 bases, and 8 bases lay in between. This CDR3 is built from 13 residues. The CDR3 spells CASSRQKQETQYF. As DNA, the CDR3 is TGTGCCAGTAGTAGACAGAAACAAGAGACCCAGTACTTC.

The gene calls are TRBV6-5 and TRBJ1-1, with a weak D call TRBD1 (5 bases). The V end lost 8 bases, the J end lost 3 bases, and 13 bases lay between the germline ends. Germline CDR1 MNHEY, CDR2 SVGAGI. This CDR3 has 13 residues. This CDR3 is CASRDPGYTEAFF. CDR3 nucleotide sequence: TGTGCCAGCCGGGACCCAGGGTACACTGAAGCTTTCTTT.

The J gene is TRBJ2-5, the V gene TRBV4-2, with 10 positions matching TRBD2. The CDR3 runs 16 residues. J lost 0 bases, V lost 4 bases, and 5 bases had no gene match. Germline values: CDR1 LGHNA, CDR2 YNFKEQ. The CDR3 spells CASSRPSGSYQETQYF. The CDR3 DNA is TGTGCCAGCAGCCGCCCTAGCGGGAGCTACCAAGAGACCCAGTACTTC.

This sequence joins TRBV19 and TRBJ1-3; D remains unclear. V lost 3 bases and J 0 bases, leaving 18 bases between the germline ends. The CDR3 totals 18 residues. Germline V gene data show CDR1 as LNHDA and CDR2 as SQIVND (reference sequence). CDR3 in amino acids: CASSIVSRRLASGNTIYF. CDR3 bases: TGTGCCAGTAGTATCGTGTCGCGGCGCCTCGCCTCTGGAAACACCATATATTTT.

The gene calls are TRBV5-1 and TRBJ1-5; a possible D gene is TRBD1 (6 bases). Germline-derived CDR1 and CDR2 are SGHRS and YFSETQ. This CDR3 is built from 15 residues. The V end was cut by 5 bases, the J end by 3 bases, with 15 bases between. In DNA, the CDR3 is TGCGCCAGCAGTGGAGAAGGGGGGATCAATCAGCCCCAGCATTTT. It encodes CASSGEGGINQPQHF.

CDR3 region: CASSRDREETQYF. The CDR3, as DNA: TGTGCCAGCAGTCGGGACAGGGAAGAGACCCAGTACTTC. This chain links TRBV6-5 with TRBJ2-5; 9 bases agree with TRBD1. V shed 5 bases, J shed 3 bases, and the junction held 1 base outside the gene matches. CDR1 MNHEY and CDR2 SVGAGI come from the germline V gene. The CDR3 is 13 amino acids.